The rows below give T cell receptor beta chains drawn from one sample of a study of T cells in tuberculosis. Only in-frame clones appear in the TCRdb table, and some are missing; sequencing was by immunoSEQ multiplex PCR. Of some 40,000 clones in the sample, roughly 94% are singletons; the top ten hold about 4.5%. The specimen was PBMCs, collected at tuberculosis diagnosis. All receptors come from an adult with tuberculosis. The CDR3 runs from the conserved cysteine through the conserved F or W.

>TRBV11-2
CASSSPRRANVLTF
>TRBV7-9
CASSAFPGAGDDYGYTF
>TRBV5-1
CASSDRGVVDTQYF
>TRBV29-1
CSLAGGVGKTTDTQYF
>TRBV21-1
CASSNGWTVIGNTIYF
>TRBV18
CASSPDRDRVDGYTF
>TRBV11-3
CASSFLTGGGYEQYF
>TRBV5-1
CASSLATTGINEQFF
>TRBV27
CASSPRSGNTIYF
>TRBV5-1
CASSIWTKSTSYNSPLHF
>TRBV5-1
CASSVESGEVIDTQYF
>TRBV5-1
CASRLGGGDTQYF
>TRBV5-5
CASSRQGESNQPQHF
>TRBV18
CASSPLQGTNTEAFF
>TRBV6-4
CASSGGGSTDTQYF
>TRBV5-1
CASSLVQAGNLPYEQYF
>TRBV6-5
CASHREAHEQFF
>TRBV7-3
CASSPSTEAVRGYTF
>TRBV29-1
CSVVAGADGYTF
>TRBV5-5
CASSLSDSSYNSPLHF
>TRBV27
CAGLEGYTF
>TRBV6-6
CASSDRAEGAEQYF
>TRBV7-3
CASSSSDREAGELFF
>TRBV5-8
CASSFRTGWNNSPLHF
>TRBV10-3
CAITSGGYEQYF
>TRBV5-5
CASRLLGGSYNSPLHF
>TRBV30
CAWSVRRGGGDGYTF
>TRBV10-2
CASSVLAGGGANVLTF
>TRBV19
CASSIRQNNQPQHF
>TRBV6-5
CASSYRRQIETQYF
>TRBV7-2
CASSPGQDSNYGYTF
>TRBV7-6
CASSLSFGRWADTQYF
>TRBV5-5
CASSETPQGVNTEAFF
>TRBV19
CASSILTGTGELFF
>TRBV5-1
CASSLATEVGTEAFF
>TRBV9
CASSVVASGRADTQYF
>TRBV5-8
CASSLVVHPGSSYNSPLHF
>TRBV7-8
CASSKQGGSAYEQYF
>TRBV19
CASSIDWTGVEAFF
>TRBV30
CAWSATGTGGSQPQHF
>TRBV11-2
CASSLPRQAHTEAFF
>TRBV14
CASSPRAQAFEQYF
>TRBV25-1
CASSPGGQGRLDGYTF
>TRBV4-2
CASSQEGREASGEQFF
>TRBV27
CASSFLGNEVEQYF
>TRBV5-1
CASSLDLPGGSPLHF
>TRBV28
CASRGDQGATAYNSPLHF
>TRBV13
CASSSGLGDLLAKNIQYF
>TRBV19
CASSMQGGQPQHF